The 16 T cell receptor beta chains below all came from one sample that was sequenced in a study of read filtering for tumor transcriptome and immune sequencing. This library used approximately 0.4 ug RNA and molecular barcoded adaptors spanning alpha/delta and beta/gamma chains. Each CDR3 protein gets one entry after TCRdb re-called the reads with MiXCR. Of fewer than 45,000 distinct CDR3 sequences detected, around 15% appear once; the ten largest clones hold 30%. The material sequenced was a population of CD138-negative cells sorted from bone marrow. All receptors derive from a donor at least 40 years old with multiple myeloma.

The rearrangement uses TRBV7-9 and TRBJ2-5; D gene unclear. Germline assignment: CDR1 SEHNR and CDR2 FQNEAQ (reference sequence). The CDR3 covers 12 residues. Trimming cost V 4 bases and J 5 bases, with 8 bases left between them. CDR3 nucleotides: TGTGCCAGCAGCTATAGCATGGAGACCCAGTACTTC. Amino acid sequence: CASSYSMETQYF.

This clonotype was recorded once. The rearrangement joins TRBV27 to TRBJ1-1, with 8 bases matching TRBD1. This CDR3 comprises 13 residues. V trimming: 6 bases; J trimming: 3 bases; junction bases outside the gene matches: 3. Germline-derived CDR1 and CDR2 are MNHEY and SMNVEV (reference sequence). The DNA for the CDR3 is TGTGCCAGCAGACGGGACAGGTACACTGAAGCTTTCTTT. Translation: CASRRDRYTEAFF.

With regard to this clonotype: A read error likely explains this, since a far larger clone differs by one base. The CDR3 DNA reads TGTGCCAGCAGCTTAGATACGGGGGGCACAGATACGCAGTATTTT. It translates to CASSLDTGGTDTQYF. The chain employs TRBV11-2 and TRBJ2-3, with D tentatively TRBD2 (6 bases). V was cut by 0 bases and J by 1 base, with 8 bases left in between. Germline V gene data show CDR1 as SGHAT and CDR2 as FQNNGV. The CDR3 is made up of 15 amino acids.

This clonotype was seen ten or more times. J is TRBJ1-3 and V is TRBV29-1, with TRBD1 identical over 8 bases. The junction had 5 bases not matched to a gene; V was cut back by 7 bases and J by 0 bases. The germline V gene encodes CDR1 SQVTM and CDR2 ANQGSEA. The CDR3 contains 14 residues. The CDR3 region is CSEDRGPSGNTIYF. CDR3 nucleotide sequence: TGCAGCGAAGACAGGGGCCCCTCTGGAAACACCATATATTTT.

J is TRBJ2-7 and V is TRBV20-1; 9 nucleotides match TRBD2. Per the germline V gene, CDR1 is DFQATT and CDR2 is SNEGSKA (reference sequence). This CDR3 is built from 14 residues. The V and J ends lost 5 bases and 0 bases, in that order; junction bases with no gene match: 5. The CDR3 region has the DNA TGCAGTGCTCTGACTAGCGGCAACTCCTACGAGCAGTACTTC. Amino acid sequence: CSALTSGNSYEQYF.

About this clonotype: The conserved final phenylalanine or tryptophan is absent from the CDR3, which likely points to a read error. The J gene is TRBJ2-1, the V gene TRBV6-5, with D possibly TRBD1 on 7 matching bases. In germline, CDR1 is MNHEY, CDR2 SVGAGI. This CDR3 is 14 amino acids long. Trimming pared 2 bases from V and 10 bases from J, leaving 15 bases between. CDR3 DNA sequence: TGTGCCAGCAGTTACGGCGGAGGGGGCGACGAGCAGTTCGTC. Translation gives CASSYGGGGDEQFV.

This clonotype was detected many times. The chain combines TRBV6-2 or TRBV6-3 with TRBJ2-2; D gene uncertain. The CDR3 loop spans 13 amino acids. Germline values: CDR1 MNHEY, CDR2 SVGEGT. V shed 2 bases and J shed 3 bases, with 4 bases lying between them. The CDR3 protein is CASSYRYTGELFF. DNA of the CDR3: TGTGCCAGCAGTTACCGCTACACCGGGGAGCTGTTTTTT.

In this sample, this clonotype turned up many times. The gene calls are TRBV19 and TRBJ1-3; D not resolved. The V gene lost 11 bases and the J gene lost 15 bases, with 17 bases spanning the gap. The CDR3 has 10 residues. Germline loops: CDR1 LNHDA, CDR2 SQIVND (reference sequence). Written as DNA, the CDR3 is TGTGCCCGACCCCGACCAAGAAGATATTTT. It is translated as CARPRPRRYF.

This clonotype was counted a few times. This may come from a read error, since a much larger clone is one base off. This chain joins TRBV15 and TRBJ1-1; D ambiguous. The ends were cut back, 3 bases at V and 8 bases at J, with 16 bases in the middle. In germline, CDR1 is LNHNV, CDR2 YYDKDF (reference sequence). CDR3 length: 14 amino acids. CDR3 amino acids: CATSRLLLRQEAFF. DNA of the CDR3: TGTGCCACCAGCAGGCTATTACTCCGGCAGGAAGCTTTCTTT.

The chain carries TRBV29-1 and TRBJ2-7; no definite D call. Trimming stripped 4 bases from V and 6 bases from J, with 13 bases between. This CDR3 spans 12 amino acids. Germline V CDR1 and CDR2: SQVTM, ANQGSEA. The CDR3 sequence is CSVAESRGEQYF. The CDR3 nucleotides read TGCAGCGTTGCCGAGTCGCGAGGCGAGCAGTACTTC.

This clonotype was seen at least ten times. The genes are TRBV6-5 and TRBJ1-2; 7 bases are a match to TRBD1. CDR1 MNHEY and CDR2 SVGAGI come from the germline V gene. The CDR3 spans 16 residues. The J segment lost 4 bases and the V segment lost 0 bases, leaving 8 bases of the junction unmatched. The CDR3 is CASSYSGDRAFYGYTF. The CDR3 region has the DNA TGTGCCAGCAGTTACTCCGGGGACAGAGCGTTCTATGGCTACACCTTC.

About this clonotype itself: This CDR3 fails to terminate in the conserved phenylalanine or tryptophan, so it likely reflects a read error. The DNA is omitted, as the CDR3 cannot be located on it reliably, and the CDR3 follows TCRdb's listing. The chain couples TRBV4-1 to TRBJ2-1. The germline V gene encodes CDR1 MGHRA and CDR2 YSYEKL. Both ends counted, the CDR3 spans 16 residues. CDR3 sequence: CASSQDQRSRGEQWFS.

This clonotype was seen repeatedly, ten times or more. The chain has TRBV29-1 and TRBJ1-2; D not resolved. Germline V gives CDR1 SQVTM, CDR2 ANQGSEA. The CDR3 loop spans 14 amino acids. Trimming removed 7 bases from V and 3 bases from J, with 18 bases in between. The CDR3: CSAHHIGHDYGYTF. CDR3 coding DNA: TGCAGCGCCCACCATATAGGGCACGACTATGGCTACACCTTC.

This clonotype showed up many times. Here the CDR3 reads CASSIGHINEKLFF. CDR3 sequence (DNA): TGTGCCAGCTCCATCGGACACATCAATGAAAAACTGTTTTTT. The V call is TRBV7-9, the J call TRBJ1-4; the D gene is possibly TRBD1 (5 bases). Germline CDR1 and CDR2: SEHNR and FQNEAQ (reference sequence). The CDR3 loop spans 14 amino acids. The germline V and J ends were trimmed by 8 bases and 5 bases, with 15 bases remaining between them. The full variable domain, its missing parts supplied by reference TRBV7-9 and TRBJ1-4, is DTGVSQNPRHKITKRGQNVTFRCDPISEHNRLYWYRQTLGQGPEFLTYFQNEAQLEKSRLLSDRFSAERPKGSFSTLEIQRTEQGDSAMYLCASSIGHINEKLFFGSGTQLSVL.

This clonotype came up many times. The CDR3: CASSLSSGRDREQYF. As DNA, the CDR3 is TGTGCCAGCAGTTTATCCTCCGGGAGGGATCGCGAGCAGTACTTC. The chain joins TRBV12-3 or TRBV12-4 to TRBJ2-7; 8 bases match TRBD2. The CDR3 length is 15 residues. V was pared by 2 bases and J by 6 bases, with 9 bases of the junction left unmatched.

This clonotype was seen a few times. At one of its ends the junction is not consistent with the germline gene, which may arise from a read error. The chain joins TRBV7-9 to TRBJ1-3, with D unresolved. Germline assignment: CDR1 SEHNR and CDR2 FQNEAQ (reference sequence). The length of the CDR3 is 16 residues. The CDR3 region is CASSPTTDYSGSTIYF. The CDR3 DNA reads as TGTGCCAGCAGCCCCACGACGGACTACTCTGGAAGCACCATATATTTT.